This T cell receptor beta chain was found in a study of CXCR3-negative and CXCR3-positive naive CD8 T cells. Researchers prepared the TRB cDNA libraries using 5' RACE with UMI labels. TCRdb re-called the 5' RACE reads; one entry per CDR3 protein, DNA not given. This sample contains 45,000 or so distinct CDR3 sequences. This CDR3 contains 16 residues. The germline V gene has CDR1 MGHDK and CDR2 SYGVNS. Sequencing was performed on memory CD8+ T cells from blood. V and J are TRBV25-1 and TRBJ1-3; TCRdb picks TRBD1, but there is no DNA to check that call. This clonotype originated in a human donor in good health. Some clones in this sample may be carry-over from other donors' samples. The CDR3 loop is CASRGGLGSSGNTIYF.